The next 19 T cell receptor beta chains were all read from a single sample in a study of cytotoxic CD8 clonotypes in ibrutinib-treated CLL. Using immunoSEQ multiplex PCR, the repertoire was profiled, and TCRdb retains in-frame clones only, with some absent. This sample has more than 110,000 clones, with 76% found just once. The sample here was PBMCs, taken after 24 months of ibrutinib treatment. The receptors come from a human donor with chronic lymphocytic leukemia.

J is TRBJ2-5 and V is TRBV11-2, with a weak D call TRBD2 (7 bases). Trimming pared 5 bases from V and 5 bases from J, leaving 18 bases between. The CDR3 is 15 amino acids. Germline loops: CDR1 SGHAT, CDR2 FQNNGV. The CDR3 DNA is TGTGCCAGCAGCCCCCCCGGGGGGCGTAAGGAGACCCAGTACTTC. This gives the protein CASSPPGGRKETQYF.

Turning to this clone: Additional DNA sequences in this sample encode the identical CDR3. V usage is TRBV2 and J usage is TRBJ1-5, with D unresolved. Per germline, CDR1 SNHLY and CDR2 FYNNEI. CDR3 length: 13 amino acids. Trimming shortened V by 8 bases and J by 2 bases, and 10 bases separated the two germline ends. The DNA of the CDR3 is TGTGCCAGCCAGGACTCGGGCAATCAGCCCCAGCATTTT. It yields the protein CASQDSGNQPQHF.

The chain links TRBV4-2 to TRBJ2-1; TRBD2 matches 9 bases. J gave up 2 bases and V 6 bases, and 5 bases lay outside the gene matches. The CDR3 length is 15 residues. Germline CDR1 and CDR2: LGHNA and YNFKEQ. The CDR3 nucleotides read TGTGCCAGCAGTTGGCGGACTAGCGCCTACAATGAGCAGTTCTTC. This gives the protein CASSWRTSAYNEQFF.

The chain is built from TRBV7-2 and TRBJ2-3; 10 bases are a match to TRBD2. CDR3 length: 19 residues. CDR1 is SGHTA, CDR2 FQGNSA, per germline. J was trimmed by 2 bases and V by 2 bases; bases with no gene match: 13. CDR3 protein: CASSLPPGLARGNTDTQYF. CDR3 nucleotide sequence: TGTGCCAGCAGCTTACCTCCGGGACTAGCGAGGGGGAACACAGATACGCAGTATTTT.

This clone came up once. The V gene is TRBV10-3, the J gene TRBJ2-3; no clear D gene. This CDR3 has 11 amino acids. V was trimmed by 6 bases and J by 1 base, leaving 2 bases between them. Germline V gene sequence: CDR1 ENHRY, CDR2 SYGVKD. CDR3 loop: CAIRGTDTQYF. The DNA of the CDR3 is TGTGCCATCAGGGGCACAGATACGCAGTATTTT.

This clone was counted a few times. CDR3 region: CASSLDSNYGYTF. The DNA for the CDR3 is TGCGCCAGCAGCCTGGACAGTAACTATGGCTACACCTTC. V usage is TRBV5-1 and J usage is TRBJ1-2, with a weak D call TRBD1 (6 bases). The CDR3 length is 13 residues. Germline-derived CDR1 and CDR2 are SGHRS and YFSETQ. The germline V and J ends were trimmed by 4 bases and 1 base, with 8 bases remaining between them.

The rearrangement joins TRBV4-3 to TRBJ2-3; 7 bases are a match to TRBD2. Unmatched junction bases numbered 10, after V lost 0 bases and J lost 4 bases. Germline CDR1 reads LGHNA; CDR2 reads YSLEER. This CDR3 region has 17 residues. This CDR3 reads CASSQDPPRGGPDTQYF. As DNA, the CDR3 is TGCGCCAGCAGCCAAGATCCCCCCCGCGGGGGACCAGATACGCAGTATTTT.

This rearrangement joins TRBV10-3 to TRBJ2-7, with D perhaps matching TRBD2 (6 bases). V lost 4 bases and J lost 0, with 10 bases in between. The CDR3 is 14 amino acids. Germline assignment: CDR1 ENHRY and CDR2 SYGVKD. The DNA for the CDR3 is TGTGCCATCAGTGTGCTAGCGAGCTCCTACGAGCAGTACTTC. Translating gives CAISVLASSYEQYF.

The chain links TRBV11-1 to TRBJ2-7; D gene uncertain. The CDR3 totals 13 residues. In germline, CDR1 is SGHAT, CDR2 FQDESV (reference sequence). The V and J ends lost 4 bases and 6 bases respectively, with 13 bases between them. The CDR3 here is CASSSELAREQYF. The CDR3 DNA follows: TGTGCCAGCAGCTCCGAGCTCGCCCGCGAGCAGTACTTC.

The chain links TRBV9 to TRBJ2-1; 9 bases are shared with TRBD1. The CDR3 is 15 residues long. The V and J ends lost 4 bases and 8 bases, in that order; junction bases with no gene match: 10. CDR1 SGDLS and CDR2 YYNGEE come from the germline V gene. The CDR3 reads CASSPGQGSVDEQFF. The CDR3 DNA is TGTGCCAGCAGCCCCGGACAGGGGTCTGTCGATGAGCAGTTCTTC. The full variable domain, with the rest looked up from reference TRBV9 and TRBJ2-1, is DSGVTQTPKHLITATGQRVTLRCSPRSGDLSVYWYQQSLDQGLQFLIQYYNGEERAKGNILERFSAQQFPDLHSELNLSSLELGDSALYFCASSPGQGSVDEQFFGPGTRLTVL.

The chain is built from TRBV6-1 and TRBJ2-3, with TRBD1 matching 8 bases. V was pared by 5 bases and J by 1 base, with 5 bases of the junction left unmatched. Per germline, CDR1 MNHNS and CDR2 SASEGT. CDR3 size: 15 residues. The CDR3 nucleotides read TGTGCCAGCAGTCGGGGGACAGGCGGCACAGATACGCAGTATTTT. This codes for CASSRGTGGTDTQYF.

The V call is TRBV5-1, the J call TRBJ2-7; 7 bases are a match to TRBD2. Germline V gene lookup returns CDR1 SGHRS and CDR2 YFSETQ. The V segment lost 0 bases and the J segment 0 bases; nucleotides outside the gene matches: 3. This CDR3 contains 15 residues. CDR3: CASSLAGRISYEQYF. The CDR3 bases are TGCGCCAGCAGCTTGGCCGGGAGGATCTCCTACGAGCAGTACTTC.

This clone has ten or more counts. The V gene is TRBV27, the J gene TRBJ1-1, with D perhaps matching TRBD1 (5 bases). CDR3 size: 12 residues. Trimming took off 3 bases at V and 11 bases at J, with 13 bases between the two ends. Germline-derived CDR1 and CDR2 are MNHEY and SMNVEV (reference sequence). CDR3 in DNA: TGTGCCAGCAGTTTCGGTCCGGGGGAGGCTTTCTTT. Its translation is CASSFGPGEAFF.

The chain links TRBV7-2 to TRBJ2-3; unclear D gene. V lost 1 base, J lost 5 bases, and 7 bases lay in between. This CDR3 has 13 residues. CDR1 and CDR2 (germline): SGHTA, FQGNSA. The CDR3: CASSLDIGDTQYF. The CDR3 nucleotides are TGTGCCAGCAGCTTAGATATCGGAGATACGCAGTATTTT.

The rearrangement joins TRBV6-1 to TRBJ2-7; D gene ambiguous. V was cut by 0 bases and J by 4 bases, with 13 bases left in between. Germline assignment: CDR1 MNHNS and CDR2 SASEGT. The CDR3 length is 15 residues. The CDR3 sequence: CASSEAPGSPYEQYF. The CDR3, as DNA: TGTGCCAGCAGTGAAGCGCCTGGGTCCCCGTACGAGCAGTACTTC.

The genes are TRBV27 and TRBJ2-7, with 13 bases lining up with TRBD2. The junction had 15 bases not matched to a gene; V was cut back by 7 bases and J by 6 bases. This CDR3 is 17 amino acids long. The germline V gene has CDR1 MNHEY and CDR2 SMNVEV (reference sequence). The CDR3 here is CASTQTPGLAGFVEQYF. CDR3 coding DNA: TGTGCCAGCACCCAAACCCCGGGACTAGCGGGATTCGTCGAGCAGTACTTC.

The J gene is TRBJ2-7, the V gene TRBV7-2; possibly TRBD1 or TRBD2 for D (6 bases each). The V end was cut by 3 bases, the J end by 4 bases, with 13 bases between. Looked up from germline, CDR1 is SGHTA and CDR2 is FQGNSA. The CDR3 has 14 amino acids. The chain's CDR3 is CASSFGGGGYEQYF. In DNA, the CDR3 is TGTGCCAGCAGCTTTGGGGGCGGAGGGTACGAGCAGTACTTC.

The rearrangement joins TRBV7-3 to TRBJ2-1; no definite D call. Trimming removed 0 bases from V and 2 bases from J, with 8 bases in between. The CDR3 is 15 residues long. CDR1 and CDR2 from the germline V gene are SGHTA and FQGTGA. CDR3 protein: CASSLTALPYNEQFF. CDR3 coding DNA: TGTGCCAGCAGCTTAACTGCCCTCCCCTACAATGAGCAGTTCTTC.

V and J are TRBV18 and TRBJ2-5, with 9 positions matching TRBD2. The CDR3 runs to 15 residues. CDR1 and CDR2 (germline): KGHSH, LQKENI. J lost 5 bases, V lost 6 bases, and 10 bases had no gene match. The CDR3 region is CASSVERGALETQYF. The CDR3 DNA is TGTGCCAGCTCCGTGGAGCGGGGGGCCTTGGAGACCCAGTACTTC.